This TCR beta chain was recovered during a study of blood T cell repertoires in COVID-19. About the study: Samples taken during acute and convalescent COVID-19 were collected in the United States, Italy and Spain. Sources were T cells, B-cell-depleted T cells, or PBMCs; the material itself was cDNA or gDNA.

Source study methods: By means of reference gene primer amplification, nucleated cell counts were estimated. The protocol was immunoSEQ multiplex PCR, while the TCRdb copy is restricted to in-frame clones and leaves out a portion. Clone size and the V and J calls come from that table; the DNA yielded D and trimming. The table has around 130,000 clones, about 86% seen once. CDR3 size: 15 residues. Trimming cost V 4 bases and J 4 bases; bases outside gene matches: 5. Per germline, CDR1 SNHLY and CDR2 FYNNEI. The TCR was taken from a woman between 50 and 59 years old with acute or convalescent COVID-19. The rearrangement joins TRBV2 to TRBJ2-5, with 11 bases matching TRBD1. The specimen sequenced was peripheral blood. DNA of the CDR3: TGTGCCAGCAGTGGGACAGGGGGCAAAGGAGAGACCCAGTACTTC. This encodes CASSGTGGKGETQYF.